The T cell receptor (beta chain) under discussion was sequenced for a study of blood T cell repertoires in COVID-19. In the study overall: The United States, Italy and Spain supplied acute and convalescent COVID-19 samples. The analysed material was cDNA or gDNA that came from T cells, B-cell-depleted T cells, or PBMCs.

This CDR3 has 13 amino acids. V shed 6 bases and J 6 bases; nucleotides not matched to a gene: 7. The germline V gene encodes CDR1 MGHDK and CDR2 SYGVNS. As handled by the study authors: Nucleated cell number was recorded as an estimate derived from reference gene primer amplification. Libraries were prepared by immunoSEQ multiplex PCR; TCRdb keeps only in-frame clonotypes and omits some of them. V, J and clone size are those of that table, while D and trimming were read from the DNA. In the table there are about 98,000 clones, 87% of which are singletons. This TCR was sampled from a man aged 70 or older with acute or convalescent COVID-19. Input material: peripheral blood. The chain combines TRBV25-1 with TRBJ1-2; 7 nucleotides match TRBD1. The chain's CDR3 is CASSRGGGDGYTF. The CDR3 DNA reads TGTGCCAGCAGCCGAGGAGGGGGCGATGGCTACACCTTC.